Listed below are T cell receptor beta chains from one sample, sequenced in a study of cytomegalovirus exposure and HLA in healthy donors. The table came from immunoSEQ multiplex PCR; TCRdb's copy has only in-frame clones and leaves some out. Of about 130,000 clones in the sample, over 80% were seen once. Sample: PBMCs. Receptor source: a man younger than 35 in good health and CMV-seropositive. Each CDR3 is given with its conserved first and last residue. D genes are given only for firm matches. The size of a clone is reported for some rows only, either as once, few or many, or as a class for expanded clones.

>TRBJ2-7|NA|TRBD1|TRBV6-5
TGTGCCAGCAGTTTAAACAGGGGCTACGAGCAGTACTTC
CASSLNRGYEQYF
>TRBJ2-1|NA|TRBD2|TRBV4-2
TGTGCCAGCAGCCAAGATCTATTAGCGGGGGGGCGTAATGAGCAGTTCTTC
CASSQDLLAGGRNEQFF
>TRBJ1-6|NA|TRBD1|TRBV27
TGTGCCAGCAGTTTGGGGACAGGGAATTCACCCCTCCACTTT
CASSLGTGNSPLHF
>TRBJ2-3|few|TRBD2|TRBV10-1
TGCGCCAGCACGTCTGCGGGGGGGCCCCCAGATACGCAGTATTTT
CASTSAGGPPDTQYF
>TRBJ2-1|NA|TRBD2|TRBV5-1
TGCGCCAGCAGCTTGGGAGGCGGGGGGGTCTACAATGAGCAGTTCTTC
CASSLGGGGVYNEQFF
>TRBJ2-3|NA|NA|TRBV11-2
TGTGCCAGCAGCCCCCGACAAAGCACAGATACGCAGTATTTT
CASSPRQSTDTQYF
>TRBJ1-2|NA|TRBD1|TRBV30
TGTGCCTGGGACGGACAGGCATTTTTAAATGGCTACACCTTC
CAWDGQAFLNGYTF
>TRBJ1-5|NA|NA|TRBV30
TGTGCCTGGGGTGGAGGGGGTCAGCCCCAGCATTTT
CAWGGGGQPQHF
>TRBJ1-5|NA|TRBD1|TRBV5-6
TGTGCCAGCAGCCAAGCCGGGACAGGGGGTCAGCCCCAGCATTTT
CASSQAGTGGQPQHF
>TRBJ2-7|NA|TRBD2|TRBV6-5
TGTGCCAGCAGATCAACTAGCGGGGGGCCTACGAAGCAGTACTTC
CASRSTSGGPTKQYF
>TRBJ2-5|NA|NA|TRBV4-1
TGCGCCAGCAGCCAAGATAACGACAGAGAGACCCAGTACTTC
CASSQDNDRETQYF
>TRBJ2-3|once|NA|TRBV5-6
TGTGCCAGCAGCCCACGGACAGCAGATACGCAGTATTTT
CASSPRTADTQYF